This TCR beta chain was observed in a study of T-cell reconstitution after alpha-beta-depleted transplantation in children. This clonotype was counted at least ten times. TCRbeta library preparation incorporated unique molecular identifiers. TCRdb used MiXCR to reprocess the PCR reads, holding one entry per CDR3 protein. The repertoire holds 200,000 to 250,000 distinct CDR3 sequences, with about 11% as singletons. The germline CDR1 and CDR2 sequences are MNHNS and SASEGT. This CDR3 is built from 15 residues. Trimming left V 1 base short and J 0 bases short, with 9 bases between. The rearrangement uses TRBV6-1 and TRBJ2-5; D gene ambiguous. The TCR sequence derives from a human donor who donated a stem cell graft to a child with acute lymphoblastic leukemia. The source was PBMCs from the stem cell graft donor, collected from the stem cell graft. The CDR3 sequence is CASSEEATYQETQYF. DNA of the CDR3: TGTGCCAGCAGTGAAGAGGCCACGTACCAAGAGACCCAGTACTTC.